This T cell receptor beta chain derives from a study of shared clonotypes between healthy human individuals. Study results and limitations: Some naive CD4 clonotypes, roughly 5%, turned up in common across a few donors.

The protocol was immunoSEQ multiplex PCR, while the TCRdb copy is restricted to in-frame clones and leaves out a portion. Of 700,000 or so clones listed, about two thirds are singletons. Of note for this clone: Its matching antigen is unknown.

The germline V and J ends were trimmed by 7 bases and 3 bases, with 15 bases remaining between them. This CDR3 contains 15 residues. CDR1 is MNHEY, CDR2 SVGAGI, per germline. The clonotype comes from a woman aged 25 to 39 in good health. The chain employs TRBV6-5 and TRBJ2-2; D perhaps matches TRBD2 (5 bases). Sequencing was done on a sample of memory CD4+ T cells sorted from blood. As to subset: CD45RA-negative fraction. This CDR3 reads CASTPGRWDTGELFF. CDR3 DNA: TGTGCCAGCACCCCGGGGAGATGGGACACCGGGGAGCTGTTTTTT.